These T cell receptor beta chains were read from a single sample in a study of a mutant IDH1 vaccine in newly diagnosed glioma. Method: immunoSEQ multiplex PCR; TCRdb's copy keeps in-frame clones and lacks some. The sample includes some 50,000 clones, approximately 65% of them seen just once. Their antigen targets remain unknown. Here the sequenced sample was peripheral blood mononuclear cells (PBMCs), taken from a glioma patient whose treatment included an IDH1 peptide vaccine. The receptors were gathered from a man aged 35-49 years with glioma. Some clones in this sample may be carry-over from other donors' samples. The CDR3 runs from the conserved cysteine through the conserved F or W. Each record gives: V gene, J gene, CDR3 protein.

>TRBV12-5|TRBJ2-7
CASGLGQGFNEQYF
>TRBV5-4|TRBJ2-1
CASSPGTDNEQFF
>TRBV27|TRBJ1-2
CASLPTGGYTF
>TRBV4-1|TRBJ1-6
CASSRQTVDNSPLHF
>TRBV5-1|TRBJ2-2
CASSLRGAGELFF
>TRBV27|TRBJ1-4
CASRQTNEKLFF
>TRBV7-2|TRBJ1-1
CASSLDGSEAFF
>TRBV7-3|TRBJ2-5
CASSSSGYLGETQYF
>TRBV19|TRBJ1-4
CASRREKLFF
>TRBV10-2|TRBJ1-1
CASSGTEAFF
>TRBV6-5|TRBJ2-7
CASSSLDRYEQYF
>TRBV30|TRBJ1-1
CAWSRDRGTEAFF
>TRBV7-9|TRBJ1-1
CASRSGQGLNTEAFF
>TRBV7-9|TRBJ2-3
CASSLGSSLEGADTQYF
>TRBV5-4|TRBJ1-4
CASSSSGSTKLFF
>TRBV5-1|TRBJ1-4
CASSSMSGATNEKLFF
>TRBV27|TRBJ1-2
CASRAQGGGYGYTF
>TRBV6-5|TRBJ1-5
CASSYQGNQPQHF
>TRBV5-6|TRBJ2-2
CASSDPGRTRLGGELFF
>TRBV5-1|TRBJ1-2
CASSLADRGHGYTF
>TRBV6-4|TRBJ2-3
CASSDSPGGNTDTQYF
>TRBV2|TRBJ1-1
CASRKDRGRLEAFF
>TRBV15|TRBJ2-5
CATSRVPTAEETQYF
>TRBV12-2|TRBJ2-2
CASRPGDRNTGELFF
>TRBV2|TRBJ2-5
CASSFGLAGQETQYF
>TRBV6-5|TRBJ1-5
CASSYTGAGGQPQHF
>TRBV6-6|TRBJ2-7
CASSARQPSYEQYF
>TRBV13|TRBJ2-7
CASSFPGTGSYEQYF
>TRBV10-2|TRBJ2-7
CASSPATSGRTYEQYF
>TRBV5-3|TRBJ1-6
CARSGPSTSPLHF
>TRBV9|TRBJ2-5
CASSVGVSGGYQETQYF
>TRBV5-1|TRBJ2-7
CASSLTSSGGYEQYF
>TRBV6-5|TRBJ2-7
CASSYSGRARSYEQYF
>TRBV5-6|TRBJ2-7
CASSLLGQGTEQYF
>TRBV2|TRBJ1-2
CASSALSSWGGYTF
>TRBV19|TRBJ2-7
CASTHEGEQYF
>TRBV6-5|TRBJ1-1
CASSYVPGNTEAFF
>TRBV9|TRBJ1-1
CASSVEPGGTEAFF
>TRBV7-2|TRBJ2-1
CASSRETGLEQFF
>TRBV6-6|TRBJ1-1
CASSYRAQGMNTEAFF
>TRBV5-4|TRBJ2-3
CASRRGEGEYF
>TRBV9|TRBJ2-5
CASSAGLAGVTQETQYF
>TRBV9|TRBJ2-4
CASSVSPLAKNIQYF